The T cell receptor beta chain under discussion was sequenced for a study of long-term antiretroviral therapy in people with HIV. immunoSEQ v3.0 was run at survey level. Sequencing efforts were directed toward roughly 40,000-55,000 T-cell genomes per sample. Profiling relied on immunoSEQ multiplex PCR, and the TCRdb table lists in-frame clones only, not all of them. The data contain 30,000 to 40,000 clones, 70% to 90% of them singletons. This CDR3 is built from 17 residues. The trim removed 2 bases at V and 3 bases at J, leaving 6 bases unmatched. Germline CDR1 reads MGHRA; CDR2 reads YSYEKL. This sequence was found in a man younger than 30 with HIV. The sequencing used unsorted PBMCs, collected 1.1 years after starting antiretroviral therapy. This rearrangement joins TRBV4-1 to TRBJ2-1, with TRBD2 matching over 11 bases. CDR3 nucleotides: TGCGCCAGCAGCCAACTTGCCGGGACTAGCGGCTACAATGAGCAGTTCTTC. Translated: CASSQLAGTSGYNEQFF.